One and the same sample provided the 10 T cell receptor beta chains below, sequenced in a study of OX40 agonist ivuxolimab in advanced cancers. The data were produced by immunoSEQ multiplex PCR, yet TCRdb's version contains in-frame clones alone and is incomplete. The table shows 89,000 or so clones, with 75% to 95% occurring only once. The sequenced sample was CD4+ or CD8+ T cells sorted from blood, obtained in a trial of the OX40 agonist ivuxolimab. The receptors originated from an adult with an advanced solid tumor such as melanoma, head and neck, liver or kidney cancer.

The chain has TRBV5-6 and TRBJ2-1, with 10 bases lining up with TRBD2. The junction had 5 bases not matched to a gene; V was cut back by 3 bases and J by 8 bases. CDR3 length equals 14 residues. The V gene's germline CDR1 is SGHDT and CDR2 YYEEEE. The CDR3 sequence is CASSWGLAFDEQFF. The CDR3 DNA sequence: TGTGCCAGCAGCTGGGGACTAGCGTTTGATGAGCAGTTCTTC.

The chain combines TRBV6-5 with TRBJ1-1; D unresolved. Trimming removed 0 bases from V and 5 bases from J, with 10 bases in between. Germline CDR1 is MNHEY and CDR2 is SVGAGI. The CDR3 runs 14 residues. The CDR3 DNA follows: TGTGCCAGCAGTTACTCGTTTGGGTCGACTGAAGCTTTCTTT. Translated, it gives CASSYSFGSTEAFF.

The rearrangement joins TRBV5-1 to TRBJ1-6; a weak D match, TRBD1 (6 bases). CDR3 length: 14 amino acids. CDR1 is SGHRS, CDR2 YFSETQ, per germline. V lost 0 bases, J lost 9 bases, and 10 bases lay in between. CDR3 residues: CASSLGQGISPLHF. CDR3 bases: TGCGCCAGCAGCTTGGGCCAGGGGATTTCACCCCTCCACTTT.

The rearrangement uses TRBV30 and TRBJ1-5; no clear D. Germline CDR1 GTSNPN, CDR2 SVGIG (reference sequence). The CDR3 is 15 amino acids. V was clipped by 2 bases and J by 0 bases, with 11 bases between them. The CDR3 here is CAWSRGEHSNQPQHF. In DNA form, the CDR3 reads TGTGCCTGGAGTCGGGGAGAGCATAGCAATCAGCCCCAGCATTTT.

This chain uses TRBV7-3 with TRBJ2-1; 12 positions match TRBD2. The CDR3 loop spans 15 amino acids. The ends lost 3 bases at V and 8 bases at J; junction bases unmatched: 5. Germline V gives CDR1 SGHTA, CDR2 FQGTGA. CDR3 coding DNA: TGTGCCAGCAGCTTCGGACTAGCGGGGTGGTATGAGCAGTTCTTC. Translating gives CASSFGLAGWYEQFF.

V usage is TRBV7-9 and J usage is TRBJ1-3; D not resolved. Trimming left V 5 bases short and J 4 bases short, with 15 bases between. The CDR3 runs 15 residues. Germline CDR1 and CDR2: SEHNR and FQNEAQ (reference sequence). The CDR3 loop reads CASSIGGLGGNTIYF. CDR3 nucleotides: TGTGCCAGCAGCATCGGAGGGCTGGGGGGAAACACCATATATTTT.

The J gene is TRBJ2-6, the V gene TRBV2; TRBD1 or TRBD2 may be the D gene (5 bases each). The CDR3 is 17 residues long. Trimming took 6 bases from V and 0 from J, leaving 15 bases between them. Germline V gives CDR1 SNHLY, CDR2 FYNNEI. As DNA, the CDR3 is TGTGCCAGCAGCGCTGGGGGTCCTAGCTCTGGGGCCAACGTCCTGACTTTC. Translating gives CASSAGGPSSGANVLTF.

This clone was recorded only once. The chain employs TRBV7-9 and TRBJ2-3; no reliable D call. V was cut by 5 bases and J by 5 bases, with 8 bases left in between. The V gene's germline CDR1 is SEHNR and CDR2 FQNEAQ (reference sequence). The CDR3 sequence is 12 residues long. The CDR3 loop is CASSPVKDTQYF. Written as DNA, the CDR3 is TGTGCCAGCAGCCCGGTCAAAGATACGCAGTATTTT.

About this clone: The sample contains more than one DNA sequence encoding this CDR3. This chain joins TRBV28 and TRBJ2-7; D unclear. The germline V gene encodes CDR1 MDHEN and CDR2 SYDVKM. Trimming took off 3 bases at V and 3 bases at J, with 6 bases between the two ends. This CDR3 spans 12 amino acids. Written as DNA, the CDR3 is TGTGCCAGCAGTTTGTTGGGCTACGAGCAGTACTTC. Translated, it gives CASSLLGYEQYF. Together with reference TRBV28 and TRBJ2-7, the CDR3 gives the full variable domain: DVKVTQSSRYLVKRTGEKVFLECVQDMDHENMFWYRQDPGLGLRLIYFSYDVKMKEKGDIPEGYSVSREKKERFSLILESASTNQTSMYLCASSLLGYEQYFGPGTRLTVT.

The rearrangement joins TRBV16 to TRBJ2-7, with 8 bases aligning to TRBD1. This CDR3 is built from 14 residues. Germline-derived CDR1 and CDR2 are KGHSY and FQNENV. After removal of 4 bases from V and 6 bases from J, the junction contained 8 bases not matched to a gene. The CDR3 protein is CASSPEAGGGEQYF. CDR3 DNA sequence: TGTGCCAGCAGCCCCGAGGCAGGGGGCGGCGAGCAGTACTTC.